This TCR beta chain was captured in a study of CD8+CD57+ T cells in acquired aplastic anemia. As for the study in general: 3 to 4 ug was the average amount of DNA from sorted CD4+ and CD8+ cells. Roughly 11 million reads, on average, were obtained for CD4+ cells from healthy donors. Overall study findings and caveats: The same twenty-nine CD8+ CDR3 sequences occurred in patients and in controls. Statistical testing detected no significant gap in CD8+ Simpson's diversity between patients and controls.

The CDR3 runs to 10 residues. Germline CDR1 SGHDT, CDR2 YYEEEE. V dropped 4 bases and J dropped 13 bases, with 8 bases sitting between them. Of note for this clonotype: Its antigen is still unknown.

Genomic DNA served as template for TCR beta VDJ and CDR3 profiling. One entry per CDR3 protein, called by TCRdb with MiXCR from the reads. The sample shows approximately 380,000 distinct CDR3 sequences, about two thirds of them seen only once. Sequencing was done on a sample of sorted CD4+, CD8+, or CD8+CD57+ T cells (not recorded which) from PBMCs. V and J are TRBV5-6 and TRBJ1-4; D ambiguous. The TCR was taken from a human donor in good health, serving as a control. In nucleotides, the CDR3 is TGTGCCAGCAGCCCGCCGGGACTGTTTTTT. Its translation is CASSPPGLFF.